The subject of this entry is one T cell receptor (beta chain). Known numbers of the T cell clone KT2 were added to PBMC. A range of KT2-to-PBMC ratios was made using fixed PBMC numbers. The length of the CDR3 is 14 residues. Trimming at V came to 7 bases and at J to 4 bases, leaving 2 bases not matched to a gene. This entry is derived from a study of quantifying T cell responses using KT2 cells. Overall study context: TCR alpha and beta constant-region primers primed reverse transcription of RNA.

The cDNA 3' end received a ligated oligonucleotide with a UMI. The first PCR ran approximately 4 cycles with an equimolar RC1.1 and RC1.2 beta primer mix. TCRdb analysed the UMI-ligation and nested PCR reads with MiXCR anew, one entry per CDR3 protein. Altogether tens of thousands of distinct CDR3 sequences are present, approximately 10% being singletons, with the ten largest covering less than 11%. This TCR was sampled from a human donor. The sequencing input was PBMCs spiked with cells of the T cell clone KT2. The gene calls are TRBV12-3 or TRBV12-4 and TRBJ2-2, with 11 bases fitting TRBD2. In DNA, the CDR3 is TGTGCCAGCACTAGCGGGGGGCTCACCGGGGAGCTGTTTTTT. It translates to CASTSGGLTGELFF.